This T cell receptor beta chain was sequenced in a study of CD4 and CD8 cells across lung adenocarcinoma regions. The CDR3 totals 15 residues. CDR1 and CDR2 from the germline V gene are MRHNA and SNTAGT. Trimming cost V 6 bases and J 2 bases; bases outside gene matches: 8. This clonotype was observed a few times. One entry per CDR3 protein, called by TCRdb with MiXCR from the PCR reads. The sample carries roughly 4,100 distinct CDR3 sequences, about 61% recorded once. Localized lung adenocarcinoma, a non-small cell lung cancer, affected the donors. Sequencing was performed on CD4+ T cells from the center of a lung tumor. The TCR was taken from a male donor with lung adenocarcinoma. The CD4 and CD8 labels of this study may be unreliable. The chain recombines TRBV6-4 with TRBJ2-3, with 7 bases fitting TRBD2. This CDR3 is CASRGGDGDTDTQYF. In DNA, the CDR3 is TGTGCCAGCAGGGGGGGGGACGGCGACACAGATACGCAGTATTTT.